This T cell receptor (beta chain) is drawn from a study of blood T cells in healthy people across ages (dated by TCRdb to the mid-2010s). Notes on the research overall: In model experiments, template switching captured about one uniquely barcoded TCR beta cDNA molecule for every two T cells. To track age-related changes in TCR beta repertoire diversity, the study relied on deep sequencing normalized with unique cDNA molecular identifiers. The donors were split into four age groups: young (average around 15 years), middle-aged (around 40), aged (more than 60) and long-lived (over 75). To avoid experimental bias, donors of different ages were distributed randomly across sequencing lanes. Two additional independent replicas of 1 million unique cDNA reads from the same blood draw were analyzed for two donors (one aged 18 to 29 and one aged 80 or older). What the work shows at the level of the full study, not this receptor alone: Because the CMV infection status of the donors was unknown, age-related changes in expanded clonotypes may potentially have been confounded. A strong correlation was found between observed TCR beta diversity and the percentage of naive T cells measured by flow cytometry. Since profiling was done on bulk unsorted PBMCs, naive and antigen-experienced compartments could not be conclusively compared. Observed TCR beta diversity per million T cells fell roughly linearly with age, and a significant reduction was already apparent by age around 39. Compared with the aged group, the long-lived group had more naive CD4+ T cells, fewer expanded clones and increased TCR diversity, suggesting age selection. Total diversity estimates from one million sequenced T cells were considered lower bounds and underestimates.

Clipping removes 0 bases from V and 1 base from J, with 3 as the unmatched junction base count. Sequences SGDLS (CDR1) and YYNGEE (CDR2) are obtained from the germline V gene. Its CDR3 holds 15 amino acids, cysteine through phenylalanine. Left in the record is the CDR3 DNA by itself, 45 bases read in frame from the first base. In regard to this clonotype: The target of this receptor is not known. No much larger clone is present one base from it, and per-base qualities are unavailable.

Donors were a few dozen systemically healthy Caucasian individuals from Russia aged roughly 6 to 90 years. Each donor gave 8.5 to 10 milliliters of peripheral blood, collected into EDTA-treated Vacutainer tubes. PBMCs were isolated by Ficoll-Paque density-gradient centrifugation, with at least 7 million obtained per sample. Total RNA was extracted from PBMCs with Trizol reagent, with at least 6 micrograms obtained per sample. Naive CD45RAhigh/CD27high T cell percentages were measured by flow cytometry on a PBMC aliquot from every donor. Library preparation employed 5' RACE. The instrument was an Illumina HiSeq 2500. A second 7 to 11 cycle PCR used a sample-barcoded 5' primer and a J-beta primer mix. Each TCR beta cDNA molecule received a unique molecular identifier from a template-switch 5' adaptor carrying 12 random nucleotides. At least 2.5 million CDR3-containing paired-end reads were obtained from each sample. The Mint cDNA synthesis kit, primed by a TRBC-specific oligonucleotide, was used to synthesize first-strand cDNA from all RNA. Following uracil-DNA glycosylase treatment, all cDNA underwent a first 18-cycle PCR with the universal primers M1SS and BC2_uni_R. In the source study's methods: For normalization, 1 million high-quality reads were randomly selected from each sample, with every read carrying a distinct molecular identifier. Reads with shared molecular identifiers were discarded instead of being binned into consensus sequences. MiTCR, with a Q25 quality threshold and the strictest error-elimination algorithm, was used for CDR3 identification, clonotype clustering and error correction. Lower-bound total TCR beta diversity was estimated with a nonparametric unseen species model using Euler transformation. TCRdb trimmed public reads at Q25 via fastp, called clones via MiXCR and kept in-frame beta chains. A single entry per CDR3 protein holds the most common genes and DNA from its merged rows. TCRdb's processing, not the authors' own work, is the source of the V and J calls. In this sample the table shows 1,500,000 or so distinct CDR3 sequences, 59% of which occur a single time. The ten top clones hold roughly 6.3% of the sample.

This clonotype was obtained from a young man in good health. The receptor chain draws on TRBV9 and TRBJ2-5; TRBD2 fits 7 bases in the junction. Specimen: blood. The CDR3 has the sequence CASSVGLALQETQYF. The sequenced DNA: TGTGCCAGCAGCGTAGGACTAGCTCTCCAAGAGACCCAGTACTTC.